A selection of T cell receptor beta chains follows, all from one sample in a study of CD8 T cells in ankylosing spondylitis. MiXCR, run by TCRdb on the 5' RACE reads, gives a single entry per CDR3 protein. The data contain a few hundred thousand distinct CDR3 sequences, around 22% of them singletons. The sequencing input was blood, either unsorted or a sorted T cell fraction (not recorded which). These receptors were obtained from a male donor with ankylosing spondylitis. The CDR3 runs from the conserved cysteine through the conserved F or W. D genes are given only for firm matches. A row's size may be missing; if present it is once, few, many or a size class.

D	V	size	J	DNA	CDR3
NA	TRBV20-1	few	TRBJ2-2	TGCAGTGCTAGAGATTTGGGAGCCGGGGAGCTGTTTTTT	CSARDLGAGELFF
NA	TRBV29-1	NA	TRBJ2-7	TGCAGCGTTGAAGGGGCCAGGGAGGCTTTACGCGAGCAGTACTTC	CSVEGAREALREQYF
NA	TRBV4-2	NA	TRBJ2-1	TGTGCCAGCAGCCAAGGCACCCTACCGGGACGTTCCTACAATGAGCAGTTCTTC	CASSQGTLPGRSYNEQFF
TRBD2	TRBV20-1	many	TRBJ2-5	TGCAGTGTTCTTAGATGGGGGGAGGGCACGCGTGAGACCCAGTACTTC	CSVLRWGEGTRETQYF
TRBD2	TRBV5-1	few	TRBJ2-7	TGCGCCAGCAGTTTCGGGCTAGCGGGAGTATACGAGCAGTACTTC	CASSFGLAGVYEQYF
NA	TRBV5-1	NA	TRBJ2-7	TGCGCCAGCAGCCCCGAATTGGGCTCCTACGAGCAGTACTTC	CASSPELGSYEQYF
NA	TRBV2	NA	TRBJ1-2	TGTGCCAGCAACTTGGGTTATGGCTACACCTTC	CASNLGYGYTF
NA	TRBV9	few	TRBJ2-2	TGTGCCAGCAGTTCGGGGGGCCACACCGGGGAGCTGTTTTTT	CASSSGGHTGELFF
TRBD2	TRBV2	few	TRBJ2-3	TGTGCCAGCAACCAACTAGCGCGAAGAATCACTTCTAGCACAGATACGCAGTATTTT	CASNQLARRITSSTDTQYF
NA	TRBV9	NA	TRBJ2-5	TGTGCCAGCAGCGTAAGTGGGGGCCGAGAGACCCAGTACTTC	CASSVSGGRETQYF
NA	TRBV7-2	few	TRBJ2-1	TGTGCCAGCAGCTTAGTTGGACTACACAATGAGCAGTTCTTC	CASSLVGLHNEQFF
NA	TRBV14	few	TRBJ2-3	TGTGCCAGCAGCCAGACCGCCGGGTTGAGGCAGTATTTT	CASSQTAGLRQYF
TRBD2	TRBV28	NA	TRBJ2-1	TGTGCCAGCAGTCCCCTCGCGGGAGAGGCAGGAAATGAGCAGTTCTTC	CASSPLAGEAGNEQFF
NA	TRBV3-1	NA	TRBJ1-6	TGTGCCAGCAGTCGGACGGATCGGATTTCACCCCTCCACTTT	CASSRTDRISPLHF
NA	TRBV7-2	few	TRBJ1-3	TGTGCCAGCAGCTCACGACGGGCGTCTGGAAACACCATATATTTT	CASSSRRASGNTIYF
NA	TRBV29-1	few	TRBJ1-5	TGCAGCGTTGGGGAAGGGGGTCAGCCCCAGCATTTT	CSVGEGGQPQHF
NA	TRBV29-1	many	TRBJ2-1	TGCAGCGTTGCAACAGGAGGTACCCCAAATGAGCAGTTCTTC	CSVATGGTPNEQFF
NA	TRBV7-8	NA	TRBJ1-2	TGTGCCAGCAAGGGGCAGGCCTATGGCTACACCTTC	CASKGQAYGYTF
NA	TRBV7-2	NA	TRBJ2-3	TGTGCCAGCAGCCGGACGGGACTTAGCGCAGATACGCAGTATTTT	CASSRTGLSADTQYF
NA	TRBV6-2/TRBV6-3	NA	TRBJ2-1	TGTGCCAGCAGTTACTCCAGGGTTAATGAGCAGTTCTTC	CASSYSRVNEQFF
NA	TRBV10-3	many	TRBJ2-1	TGTGCCATCAGTCGGGACTTTTACAATGAGCAGTTCTTC	CAISRDFYNEQFF
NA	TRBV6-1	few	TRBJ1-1	TGTGCCAGCAGTAGGCTAATCAGCCACACTGAAGCTTTCTTT	CASSRLISHTEAFF
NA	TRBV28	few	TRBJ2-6	TGTGCCAGCACCACCCGAGGGGGGAACTTTCCCCTTGGGGCCAACGTCCTGACTTTC	CASTTRGGNFPLGANVLTF
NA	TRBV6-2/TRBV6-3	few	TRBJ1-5	TGTGCCAGCAGTTATTACGCGAGGGGTAATCAGCCCCAGCATTTT	CASSYYARGNQPQHF
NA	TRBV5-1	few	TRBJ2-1	TGCGCCAGCAGCTTGGACAGGGTAGTCGGGAATGAGCAGTTCTTC	CASSLDRVVGNEQFF
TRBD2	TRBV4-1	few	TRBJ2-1	TGCGCCAGCAGCCAAGATCATGGCGGGAGTTTAAATGAGCAGTTCTTC	CASSQDHGGSLNEQFF
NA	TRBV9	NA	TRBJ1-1	TGTGCCAGCAGCTCCACTCCATTTCCGTCCGCTGAAGCTTTCTTT	CASSSTPFPSAEAFF
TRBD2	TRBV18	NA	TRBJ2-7	TGTGCCAGCTCACCACCGAAGGGTAGCGGGACCTCCTACGAGCAGTACTTC	CASSPPKGSGTSYEQYF
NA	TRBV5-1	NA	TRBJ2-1	TGCGCCAGCAGCTTAGGGGGGCTCCGGCAGGGTGAGCAGTTCTTC	CASSLGGLRQGEQFF
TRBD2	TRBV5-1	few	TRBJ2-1	TGCGCCAGCAGCTTATGGGGGGAGCGGGGTGAGCAGTTCTTC	CASSLWGERGEQFF
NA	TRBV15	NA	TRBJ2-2	TGTGCCACCAGCAGAGATGCGACTAGGATCGGCGGGGAGCTGTTTTTT	CATSRDATRIGGELFF
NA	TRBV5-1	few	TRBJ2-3	TGCGCCAGCAGGGACCGGCGGAGCACAGATACGCAGTATTTT	CASRDRRSTDTQYF
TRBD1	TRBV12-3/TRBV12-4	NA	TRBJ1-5	TGTGCCAGCGTACAGGGGGGACAGCCCCAGCATTTT	CASVQGGQPQHF
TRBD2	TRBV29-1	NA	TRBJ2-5	TGCAGCGTGAAGGGGAGGGGAGCGGGGGAAGAGACCCAGTACTTC	CSVKGRGAGEETQYF
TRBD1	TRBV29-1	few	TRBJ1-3	TGCAGCGCCCGAGGGGGCGGGAGCTCTGGAAACACCATATATTTT	CSARGGGSSGNTIYF
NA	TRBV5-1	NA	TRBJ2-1	TGCGCCAGCAGCTTGCTGGTCGGGTACAATGAGCAGTTCTTC	CASSLLVGYNEQFF
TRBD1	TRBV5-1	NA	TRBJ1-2	TGCGCCAGCAGCTTGATGGGACAGCTGGGGGATGGCTACACCTTC	CASSLMGQLGDGYTF
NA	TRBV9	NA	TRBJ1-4	TGTGCCAGCAGTGACAGGTCAACTAATGAAAAACTGTTTTTT	CASSDRSTNEKLFF
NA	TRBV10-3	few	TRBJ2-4	TGTGCCATCAGTGAGGGGACCGAGCTAGCCAAAAACATTCAGTACTTC	CAISEGTELAKNIQYF
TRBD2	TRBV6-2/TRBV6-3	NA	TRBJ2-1	TGTGCCAGCAGTCCACGGACTAGCGAGTACAATGAGCAGTTCTTC	CASSPRTSEYNEQFF
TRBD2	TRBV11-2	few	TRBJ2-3	TGTGCCAGCAGCTTCACGGGAGTGGGGGGGGATACGCAGTATTTT	CASSFTGVGGDTQYF